Described below is a single T cell receptor (beta chain) sequence and its context. Per germline, CDR1 SGHNT and CDR2 YENEEA. The CDR3 length is 16 residues. The V segment lost 1 base and the J segment 5 bases; nucleotides outside the gene matches: 9. The sample is drawn from a study of shared clonotypes between healthy human individuals. TCRdb's copy holds only in-frame clones and misses some; the assay was immunoSEQ multiplex PCR. Seen here are hundreds of thousands of clones, about 96% observed once, and the top ten hold roughly 0.06%. The rearrangement uses TRBV11-3 and TRBJ2-7; 9 bases are a match to TRBD1. Source material: naive CD4+ T cells sorted from blood. As for subset: CD45RA+ positively selected. The sequence was collected from a woman under 40 in good health. CDR3 nucleotides: TGTGCCAGCAGCTTAGGGGCCGGGACAGGGCTCCACGAGCAGTACTTC. This translates into CASSLGAGTGLHEQYF.